The clone carrying this T cell receptor (beta chain) has a single count. The data were obtained in a study of blood T cell repertoires in COVID-19. Study information: In each case, the material was cDNA or gDNA derived from T cells, B-cell-depleted T cells, or PBMCs.

This CDR3 comprises 12 residues. CDR1 is SQVTM and CDR2 is ANQGSEA in the germline V gene. Trimming left V 4 bases short and J 8 bases short, with 11 bases between. Data came from immunoSEQ multiplex PCR; TCRdb stores just in-frame clones and leaves some out. Of 52,000 or so clones detected, 78% appear once; the ten largest clones hold nearly 5%. The rearrangement links TRBV29-1 to TRBJ1-4; D perhaps matches TRBD1 (5 bases). The TCR comes from a human donor in a cohort sampled during active COVID-19. The sequenced sample consisted of peripheral blood. CDR3 DNA sequence: TGCAGCGTTGGCACCAAGGGGGAAAAACTGTTTTTT. Protein product: CSVGTKGEKLFF.